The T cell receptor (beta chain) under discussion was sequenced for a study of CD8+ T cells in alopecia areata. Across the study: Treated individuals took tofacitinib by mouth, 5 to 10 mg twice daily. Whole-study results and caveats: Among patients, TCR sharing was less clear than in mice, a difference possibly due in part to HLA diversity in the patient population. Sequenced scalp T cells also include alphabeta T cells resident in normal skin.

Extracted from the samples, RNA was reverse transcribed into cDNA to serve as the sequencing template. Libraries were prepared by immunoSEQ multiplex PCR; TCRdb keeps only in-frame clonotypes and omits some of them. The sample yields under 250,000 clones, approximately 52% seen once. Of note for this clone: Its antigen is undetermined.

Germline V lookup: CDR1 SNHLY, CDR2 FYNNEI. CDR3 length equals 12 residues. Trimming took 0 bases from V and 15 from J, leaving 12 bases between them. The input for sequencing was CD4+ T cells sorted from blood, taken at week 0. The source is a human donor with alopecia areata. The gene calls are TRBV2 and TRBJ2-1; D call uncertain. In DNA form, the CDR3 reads TGTGCCAGCAGTGAAGCCAAGCGATATGCGTTCTTC. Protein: CASSEAKRYAFF.